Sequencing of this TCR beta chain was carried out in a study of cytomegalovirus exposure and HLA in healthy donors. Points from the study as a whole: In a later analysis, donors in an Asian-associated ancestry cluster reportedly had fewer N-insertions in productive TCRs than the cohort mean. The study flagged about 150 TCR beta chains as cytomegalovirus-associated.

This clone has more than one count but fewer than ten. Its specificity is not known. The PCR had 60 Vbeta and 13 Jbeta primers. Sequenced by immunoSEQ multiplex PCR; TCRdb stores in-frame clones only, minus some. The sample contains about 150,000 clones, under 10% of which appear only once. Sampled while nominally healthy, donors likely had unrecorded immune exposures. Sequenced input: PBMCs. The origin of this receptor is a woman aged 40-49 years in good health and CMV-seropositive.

CDR3: CASSTGQANSPLHF. CDR3 in DNA: TGCGCCAGCAGCACGGGACAGGCGAATTCACCCCTCCACTTT. V gene TRBV5-1 combines with J gene TRBJ1-6; TRBD1 matches 8 bases. The CDR3 is made up of 14 amino acids. Trimming cost V 4 bases and J 7 bases; bases outside gene matches: 4. The germline gives CDR1 SGHRS, CDR2 YFSETQ.